These 25 T cell receptor beta chains were sequenced from one sample in a study of shared clonotypes between healthy human individuals. TCRdb keeps only in-frame clones here, not all; method: immunoSEQ multiplex PCR. The sample lists roughly 2.5 million clones; approximately 90% were seen once. What was sequenced was naive CD4+ T cells sorted from blood. Subset meaning: CD45RA+ positively selected. The origin of the receptors is a man younger than 30 in good health.

The chain recombines TRBV7-2 with TRBJ2-3, with TRBD1 as a possible D gene (6 bases). Germline CDR1 SGHTA, CDR2 FQGNSA. With 1 base removed from V and 1 base from J, the gap between germline ends came to 12 bases. The CDR3 runs to 16 residues. The CDR3 loop reads CASSLGGRGGTDTQYF. CDR3 in DNA: TGTGCCAGCAGCTTAGGGGGGCGCGGCGGCACAGATACGCAGTATTTT.

The V gene is TRBV10-3, the J gene TRBJ1-1; 7 bases line up with TRBD1. The germline CDR1 and CDR2 sequences are ENHRY and SYGVKD. This CDR3 is 14 amino acids long. The V and J ends lost 3 bases and 7 bases, in that order; junction bases with no gene match: 8. As DNA, the CDR3 is TGTGCCATCAGTGAAACGACAGGGTCCAGTGAAGCTTTCTTT. This gives the protein CAISETTGSSEAFF.

This chain connects TRBV5-1 to TRBJ1-1; D is possibly TRBD1 (6 bases). Germline assignment: CDR1 SGHRS and CDR2 YFSETQ. The CDR3 covers 13 residues. V was trimmed by 4 bases and J by 6 bases, leaving 13 bases between them. CDR3 DNA sequence: TGCGCCAGCAGCCCCGGGACAAATTCTGAAGCTTTCTTT. It specifies CASSPGTNSEAFF.

A remark on this clone: The sample carries other DNA sequences with the same CDR3. V gene TRBV19 combines with J gene TRBJ1-5; 8 positions match TRBD1. Losses at the gene ends were 0 bases for V and 0 bases for J; bases not matched to a gene: 7. The CDR3 loop spans 18 amino acids. From germline, CDR1 is LNHDA and CDR2 SQIVND (reference sequence). This CDR3 reads CASSIDGTGAYSNQPQHF. DNA for the CDR3: TGTGCCAGTAGTATAGATGGGACAGGTGCCTATAGCAATCAGCCCCAGCATTTT.

The chain joins TRBV11-2 to TRBJ2-3; unclear D gene. Germline V lookup: CDR1 SGHAT, CDR2 FQNNGV. The V end was cut by 4 bases, the J end by 4 bases, with 12 bases between. The CDR3 has 14 residues. CDR3 in DNA: TGTGCCAGCAGCTCGAATGGCCAGGCAGATACGCAGTATTTT. Its protein is CASSSNGQADTQYF.

The V call is TRBV5-1, the J call TRBJ2-1; TRBD2 agrees at 7 bases. The CDR3 extends over 15 amino acids. The germline gives CDR1 SGHRS, CDR2 YFSETQ. V shed 4 bases, J shed 3 bases, and the junction held 7 bases outside the gene matches. Here the CDR3 reads CASSLRLADYNEQFF. The CDR3 DNA follows: TGCGCCAGCAGCCTGCGGCTAGCGGACTACAATGAGCAGTTCTTC.

The V and J genes are TRBV5-5 and TRBJ2-7; D perhaps matches TRBD2 (6 bases). CDR1 and CDR2 from the germline V gene are SGHKS and YYEKEE (reference sequence). Trimming stripped 0 bases from V and 6 bases from J, with 10 bases between. This CDR3 region has 13 residues. CDR3 in amino acids: CASSLVPGVEQYF. The CDR3 nucleotides are TGTGCCAGCAGCTTGGTTCCGGGAGTCGAGCAGTACTTC.

The chain uses TRBV9 and TRBJ2-1; no reliable D call. From germline, CDR1 is SGDLS and CDR2 YYNGEE. The CDR3 loop spans 14 amino acids. The V and J ends lost 5 bases and 9 bases respectively, with 18 bases between them. The CDR3 coding sequence is TGTGCCAGCAGTGGAGTCCCCCTAGGCGGTGAGCAGTTCTTC. This translates into CASSGVPLGGEQFF.

The chain has TRBV7-6 and TRBJ2-7; D is perhaps TRBD1 (5 bases). The V and J ends lost 4 bases and 6 bases respectively, with 13 bases between them. Germline lookup yields CDR1 SGHVS and CDR2 FNYEAQ. The CDR3 is 13 amino acids. CDR3 in amino acids: CASSSLGDFEQYF. The CDR3 nucleotides read TGTGCCAGCAGCTCCTTAGGGGATTTCGAGCAGTACTTC.

As to this clone: Different DNA sequences within this sample yield the same CDR3. This sequence joins TRBV2 and TRBJ1-5; no reliable D call. V gave up 2 bases and J gave up 0 bases, with 5 bases separating them. Germline V lookup: CDR1 SNHLY, CDR2 FYNNEI. There are 14 residues in the CDR3. CDR3 amino acids: CASSELGSNQPQHF. CDR3 nucleotides: TGTGCCAGCAGTGAACTCGGTAGCAATCAGCCCCAGCATTTT. Full variable domain (rest looked up from reference TRBV2 and TRBJ1-5): EPEVTQTPSHQVTQMGQEVILRCVPISNHLYFYWYRQILGQKVEFLVSFYNNEISEKSEIFDDQFSVERPDGSNFTLKIRSTKLEDSAMYFCASSELGSNQPQHFGDGTRLSIL.

The CDR3: CASSQDRGTGTGDRNTIYF. In nucleotides, the CDR3 is TGCGCCAGCAGCCAAGATAGGGGAACCGGGACAGGGGACAGAAACACCATATATTTT. The chain joins TRBV4-3 to TRBJ1-3; 10 nucleotides match TRBD1. This CDR3 region has 19 residues. Germline lookup yields CDR1 LGHNA and CDR2 YSLEER. V lost 0 bases, J lost 5 bases, and 13 bases stayed unmatched.

This chain uses TRBV15 with TRBJ2-7; a weak D match, TRBD1 (6 bases). CDR1 is LNHNV and CDR2 is YYDKDF in the germline V gene (reference sequence). The CDR3 has 16 amino acids. V dropped 0 bases and J dropped 4 bases, with 16 bases sitting between them. CDR3 coding DNA: TGTGCCACCAGCAGAGATCTGGGGTTTAGGGGGTACGAGCAGTACTTC. Encoded protein: CATSRDLGFRGYEQYF.

Regarding this clone: This CDR3 is also generated by other DNA sequences in the sample. The chain is built from TRBV10-3 and TRBJ2-7; D is perhaps TRBD1 or TRBD2 (5 bases each). The germline CDR1 and CDR2 sequences are ENHRY and SYGVKD. V dropped 6 bases and J dropped 1 base, with 10 bases sitting between them. The CDR3 sequence is 13 residues long. The CDR3 here is CAISGTASYEQYF. CDR3 in DNA: TGTGCCATCAGCGGGACGGCGTCCTACGAGCAGTACTTC.

This clone has a handful of counts. The chain joins TRBV7-9 to TRBJ1-6; D remains ambiguous. Trimming left V 3 bases short and J 13 bases short, with 10 bases between. This CDR3 spans 12 amino acids. Looked up from germline, CDR1 is SEHNR and CDR2 is FQNEAQ (reference sequence). The CDR3 DNA sequence: TGTGCCAGCAGCTTCGGGTCACTTCCCCTCCACTTT. Residues: CASSFGSLPLHF.

Note on this clone: Other nucleotide sequences from this sample produce the same CDR3. The CDR3: CASSYLAGNYGYTF. CDR3 nucleotide sequence: TGTGCCAGCAGTTACCTAGCAGGAAACTATGGCTACACCTTC. V and J are TRBV6-5 and TRBJ1-2, with unresolved D. CDR1 and CDR2 from the germline V gene are MNHEY and SVGAGI. The CDR3 is 14 residues long. V was trimmed by 2 bases and J by 2 bases, leaving 9 bases between them.

The chain links TRBV28 to TRBJ2-1; D call uncertain. CDR3 size: 15 residues. In germline, CDR1 is MDHEN, CDR2 SYDVKM. With 7 bases removed from V and 6 bases from J, the gap between germline ends came to 19 bases. The CDR3 DNA is TGTGCCAGCACCCCATCCGACGTACGCTCCAATGAGCAGTTCTTC. Its protein product is CASTPSDVRSNEQFF.

This clone was recorded once. The J gene is TRBJ2-5, the V gene TRBV5-4; D may be TRBD2 (6 bases). This CDR3 is built from 14 residues. The V end was cut by 3 bases, the J end by 5 bases, with 14 bases between. Germline V lookup: CDR1 SGHNT, CDR2 YYREEE (reference sequence). This CDR3 is CASSSPGVWETQYF. The CDR3 region has the DNA TGTGCCAGCAGCTCCCCGGGGGTTTGGGAGACCCAGTACTTC.

The V call is TRBV28, the J call TRBJ1-1; TRBD1 matches 9 bases. The germline V gene encodes CDR1 MDHEN and CDR2 SYDVKM. This CDR3 is 15 amino acids long. The V and J ends lost 5 bases and 5 bases, in that order; junction bases with no gene match: 9. This CDR3 is CASSRQGVAGTEAFF. CDR3 coding DNA: TGTGCCAGCAGTCGACAGGGGGTTGCGGGGACTGAAGCTTTCTTT.

V usage is TRBV18 and J usage is TRBJ1-2; possible D gene TRBD1, 5 bases. V lost 2 bases, J lost 0 bases, and 13 bases lay in between. The CDR3 sequence is 16 residues long. Germline V gene lookup returns CDR1 KGHSH and CDR2 LQKENI. CDR3 in DNA: TGTGCCAGCTCACCATTCGACAGTGCAACTAACTATGGCTACACCTTC. It codes for CASSPFDSATNYGYTF. Filled out from reference TRBV18 and TRBJ1-2, the complete variable domain reads NAGVMQNPRHLVRRRGQEARLRCSPMKGHSHVYWYRQLPEEGLKFMVYLQKENIIDESGMPKERFSAEFPKEGPSILRIQQVVRGDSAAYFCASSPFDSATNYGYTFGSGTRLTVV.

The gene calls are TRBV7-2 and TRBJ1-2, with TRBD1 matching over 7 bases. Per the germline V gene, CDR1 is SGHTA and CDR2 is FQGNSA. The V gene end was trimmed by 5 bases and the J gene end by 4 bases; junction bases not matched to a gene: 10. The CDR3 is 15 amino acids. Written as DNA, the CDR3 is TGTGCCAGCAGCACGGGACTACAGGGGTCCTATGGCTACACCTTC. Amino acid sequence: CASSTGLQGSYGYTF.

The chain combines TRBV19 with TRBJ2-2; possibly TRBD2 for D (5 bases). V gave up 3 bases and J gave up 7 bases, with 12 bases separating them. The CDR3 is 14 residues long. Germline-derived CDR1 and CDR2 are LNHDA and SQIVND (reference sequence). CDR3 loop: CASSMGLAHGELFF. The CDR3 region has the DNA TGTGCCAGTAGTATGGGTCTAGCTCACGGGGAGCTGTTTTTT. The variable domain in full, with the rest retrieved from reference TRBV19 and TRBJ2-2, is DGGITQSPKYLFRKEGQNVTLSCEQNLNHDAMYWYRQDPGQGLRLIYYSQIVNDFQKGDIAEGYSVSREKKESFPLTVTSAQKNPTAFYLCASSMGLAHGELFFGEGSRLTVL.

V is TRBV30 and J is TRBJ1-5; 11 bases line up with TRBD1. CDR3 length: 18 residues. With 2 bases clipped from V and 0 bases from J, the junction kept 9 bases outside the gene matches. The V gene's germline CDR1 is GTSNPN and CDR2 SVGIG (reference sequence). CDR3 nucleotide sequence: TGTGCCTGGAGTAGGGACAGGGGGACCAAATATAGCAATCAGCCCCAGCATTTT. Amino acid sequence: CAWSRDRGTKYSNQPQHF.

The chain employs TRBV28 and TRBJ2-3; 10 nucleotides match TRBD1. This CDR3 is 16 amino acids long. Germline CDR1 reads MDHEN; CDR2 reads SYDVKM. V lost 4 bases, J lost 1 base, and 5 bases stayed unmatched. The CDR3 protein is CASSSTGTGGTDTQYF. For the CDR3, the DNA is TGTGCCAGCAGTTCAACCGGGACAGGGGGCACAGATACGCAGTATTTT.

In the case of this clone: This same CDR3 is encoded by further DNA sequences in the sample. The V gene is TRBV5-1, the J gene TRBJ2-3; TRBD1 might be the D (6 bases). CDR3 size: 14 residues. Germline CDR1 and CDR2: SGHRS and YFSETQ. Trimming took off 4 bases at V and 2 bases at J, with 11 bases between the two ends. The CDR3 bases are TGCGCCAGCAGCCTTGGACAGCTCACAGATACGCAGTATTTT. Protein sequence: CASSLGQLTDTQYF.

The chain joins TRBV19 to TRBJ1-5, with a weak D call TRBD1 (5 bases). Deletions cut 6 bases from V and 2 bases from J, with 14 bases between. This CDR3 spans 15 amino acids. CDR1 is LNHDA, CDR2 SQIVND, per germline (reference sequence). CDR3 in amino acids: CASRLGVRGNQPQHF. DNA of the CDR3: TGTGCCAGTAGATTGGGGGTGAGGGGCAATCAGCCCCAGCATTTT.